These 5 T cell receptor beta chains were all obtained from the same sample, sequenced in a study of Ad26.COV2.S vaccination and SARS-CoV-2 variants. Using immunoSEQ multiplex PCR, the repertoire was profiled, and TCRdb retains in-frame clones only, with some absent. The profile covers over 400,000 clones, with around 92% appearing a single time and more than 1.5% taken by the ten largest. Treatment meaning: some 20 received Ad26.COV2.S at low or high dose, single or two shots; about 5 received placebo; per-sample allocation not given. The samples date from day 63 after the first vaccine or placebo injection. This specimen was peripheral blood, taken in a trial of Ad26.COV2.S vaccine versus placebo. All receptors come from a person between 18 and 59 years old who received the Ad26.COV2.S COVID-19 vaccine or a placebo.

CDR3 nucleotides: TGTGCCAGCAGCCTTGGACCGGGACTAGCGGGGGGTGAGACCCAGTACTTC. This gives the protein CASSLGPGLAGGETQYF. J is TRBJ2-5 and V is TRBV11-3; 15 nucleotides line up with TRBD2. Germline V gene data show CDR1 as SGHNT and CDR2 as YENEEA. J gave up 5 bases and V 5 bases, and 9 bases lay outside the gene matches. This CDR3 region has 17 residues.

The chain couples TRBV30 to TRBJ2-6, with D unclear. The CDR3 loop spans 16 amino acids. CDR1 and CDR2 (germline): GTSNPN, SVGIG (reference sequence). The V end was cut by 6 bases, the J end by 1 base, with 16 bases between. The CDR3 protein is CACAGGHLSGANVLTF. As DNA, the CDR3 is TGTGCCTGTGCAGGTGGCCATCTGTCTGGGGCCAACGTCCTGACTTTC.

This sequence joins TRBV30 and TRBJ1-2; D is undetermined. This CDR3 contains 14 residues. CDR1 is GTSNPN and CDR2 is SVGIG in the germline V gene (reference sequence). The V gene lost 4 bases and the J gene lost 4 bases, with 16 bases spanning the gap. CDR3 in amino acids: CAWTLYTVAYGYTF. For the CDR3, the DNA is TGTGCCTGGACTTTGTACACGGTTGCCTATGGCTACACCTTC.

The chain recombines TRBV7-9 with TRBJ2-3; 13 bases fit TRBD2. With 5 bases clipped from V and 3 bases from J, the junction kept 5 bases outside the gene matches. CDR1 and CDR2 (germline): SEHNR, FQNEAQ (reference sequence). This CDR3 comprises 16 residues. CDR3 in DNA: TGTGCCAGCAGCCCAGGACTAGCGGGGGCTACAGATACGCAGTATTTT. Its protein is CASSPGLAGATDTQYF.

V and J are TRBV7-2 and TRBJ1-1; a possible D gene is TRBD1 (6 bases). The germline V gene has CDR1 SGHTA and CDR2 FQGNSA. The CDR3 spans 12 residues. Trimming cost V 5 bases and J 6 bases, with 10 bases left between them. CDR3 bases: TGTGCCAGCAGCCGCCACAGGGCTGAAGCTTTCTTT. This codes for CASSRHRAEAFF.